This entry concerns a single T cell receptor (beta chain). Its antigen is as yet unknown. TCRdb re-derived calls from the 5' RACE reads in MiXCR, one entry per CDR3 protein. The table records just under 150,000 distinct CDR3 sequences, roughly 6.2% of them present only once. The data stem from a study of T-cell memory formation after mild COVID-19. Looked up from germline, CDR1 is SGHVS and CDR2 is FQNEAQ. The V end lost 0 bases, the J end lost 7 bases, and 4 bases lay between the germline ends. This CDR3 comprises 13 residues. Study results and caveats: Mostly located in CM and EM were contracting CD4+ clones, with contracting CD8+ clones located in EMRA.

The J gene is TRBJ1-6, the V gene TRBV7-8; D remains ambiguous. The receptor was isolated from an adult woman who had mild COVID-19 (a few samples of this study predate the infection). Cell type and time point are not known. The sample comprised PBMCs or a T cell subset sorted from them (not recorded which). CDR3 sequence reads: CASSLASNSPLHF. In nucleotides, the CDR3 is TGTGCCAGCAGCTTAGCGAGCAATTCACCCCTCCACTTT.